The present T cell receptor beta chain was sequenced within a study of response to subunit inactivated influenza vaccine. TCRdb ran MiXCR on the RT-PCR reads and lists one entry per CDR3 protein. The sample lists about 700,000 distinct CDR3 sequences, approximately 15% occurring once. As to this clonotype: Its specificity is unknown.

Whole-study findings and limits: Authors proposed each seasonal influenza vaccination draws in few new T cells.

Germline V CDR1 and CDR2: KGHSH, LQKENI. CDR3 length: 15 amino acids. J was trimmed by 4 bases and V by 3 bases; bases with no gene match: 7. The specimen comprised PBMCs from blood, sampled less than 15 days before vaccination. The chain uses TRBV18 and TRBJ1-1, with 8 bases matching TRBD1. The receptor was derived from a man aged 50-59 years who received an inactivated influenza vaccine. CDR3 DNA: TGTGCCAGCTCACCTAAAACAGGGGGGGGCACTGAAGCTTTCTTT. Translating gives CASSPKTGGGTEAFF.